This T cell receptor (beta chain) was identified in a study of blood T cells in healthy people across ages. Findings and limits, study-wide: Using unsorted PBMCs precluded a conclusive naive versus antigen-experienced comparison. No one knew whether donors had CMV, which possibly confounded expanded clonotype changes.

Trimming took 5 bases from V and 10 from J; bases not matched to a gene: 2. Germline V gene sequence: CDR1 SGHAT, CDR2 FQNNGV. The CDR3 has 11 residues. PCR was performed a second time for about 6 to 12 cycles using a sample-barcoded 5' primer and a J-beta primer mix. TCRdb re-analysed the 5' RACE reads in MiXCR, keeping a single row per CDR3 protein. The table records about 1.8 million distinct CDR3 sequences, roughly 52% of them present only once. Notes on this clonotype: Its matching antigen is unknown.

Healthy individuals of Caucasian origin from Russia, aged roughly 6 to 95, served as donors. Every donor provided 9.5 to 10 milliliters of peripheral blood. Sequencing was carried out using blood. This clonotype originated in a woman in her forties in good health. The J gene is TRBJ1-1, the V gene TRBV11-2, with 9 bases identical to TRBD1. CDR3 in amino acids: CASSAGQGAFF. The CDR3 coding sequence is TGTGCCAGCAGCGCGGGACAGGGAGCTTTCTTT.